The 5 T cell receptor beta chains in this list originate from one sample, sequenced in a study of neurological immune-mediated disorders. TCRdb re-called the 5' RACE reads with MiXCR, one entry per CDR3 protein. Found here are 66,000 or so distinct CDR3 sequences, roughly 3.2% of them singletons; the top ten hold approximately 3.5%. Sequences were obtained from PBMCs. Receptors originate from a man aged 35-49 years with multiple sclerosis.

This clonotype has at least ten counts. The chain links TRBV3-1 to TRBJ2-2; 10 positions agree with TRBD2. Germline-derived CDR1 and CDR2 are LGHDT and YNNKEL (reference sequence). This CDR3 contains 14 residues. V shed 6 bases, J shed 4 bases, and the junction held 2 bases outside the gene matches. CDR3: CASRAGGSTGELFF. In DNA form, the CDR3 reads TGTGCCAGCAGAGCGGGAGGGAGCACCGGGGAGCTGTTTTTT.

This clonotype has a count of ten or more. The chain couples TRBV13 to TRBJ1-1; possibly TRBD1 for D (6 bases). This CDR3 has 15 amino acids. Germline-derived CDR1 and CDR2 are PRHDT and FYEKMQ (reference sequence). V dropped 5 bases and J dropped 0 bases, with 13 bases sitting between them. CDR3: CASSLGGALNTEAFF. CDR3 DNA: TGTGCCAGCAGCCTCGGGGGGGCCCTGAACACTGAAGCTTTCTTT.

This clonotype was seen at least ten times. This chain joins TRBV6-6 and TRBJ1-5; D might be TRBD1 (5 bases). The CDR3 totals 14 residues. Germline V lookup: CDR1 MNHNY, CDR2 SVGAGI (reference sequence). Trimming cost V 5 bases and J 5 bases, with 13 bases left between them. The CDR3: CASSDGRGHQPQHF. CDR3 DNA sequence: TGTGCCAGCAGTGATGGGAGGGGACATCAGCCCCAGCATTTT.

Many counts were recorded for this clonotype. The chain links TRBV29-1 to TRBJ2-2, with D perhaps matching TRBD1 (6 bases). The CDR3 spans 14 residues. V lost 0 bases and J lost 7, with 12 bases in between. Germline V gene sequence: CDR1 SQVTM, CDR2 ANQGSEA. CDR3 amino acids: CSVEEGAKVGELFF. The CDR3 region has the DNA TGCAGCGTTGAAGAGGGGGCGAAGGTCGGGGAGCTGTTTTTT.

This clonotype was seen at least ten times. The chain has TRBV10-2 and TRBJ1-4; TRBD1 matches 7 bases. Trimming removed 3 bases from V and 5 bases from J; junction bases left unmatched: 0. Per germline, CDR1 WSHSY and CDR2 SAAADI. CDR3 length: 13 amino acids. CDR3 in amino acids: CASSEQGNEKLFF. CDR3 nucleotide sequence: TGCGCCAGCAGTGAACAGGGGAATGAAAAACTGTTTTTT.